Listed here are 27 T cell receptor beta chains from one sample, sequenced in a study of identical twins. One entry per CDR3 protein results from TCRdb running MiXCR on the 5' RACE reads. The data show around 960,000 distinct CDR3 sequences, 10% to 15% seen once. The same data also contributed to another study, on yellow fever vaccine responses in identical twins.

Sequenced material: PBMCs. These receptors were obtained from a woman aged 18-29 years in good health.

Many counts were recorded for this clonotype. CDR3 coding DNA: TGTGCCAGCAGTTACTCGTCGGAGCTGTTTTTT. It translates to CASSYSSELFF. This chain connects TRBV6-6 to TRBJ2-2; D not certain. From germline, CDR1 is MNHNY and CDR2 SVGAGI (reference sequence). This CDR3 comprises 11 residues. With 0 bases removed from V and 10 bases from J, the gap between germline ends came to 3 bases.

This clonotype was observed a handful of times. The V call is TRBV15, the J call TRBJ2-7; no reliable D call. Germline CDR1 is LNHNV and CDR2 is YYDKDF (reference sequence). V dropped 0 bases and J dropped 6 bases, with 15 bases sitting between them. The CDR3 covers 15 residues. The CDR3, as DNA: TGTGCCACCAGCAGAGATTGGGAAACATCGGGCGAGCAGTACTTC. It yields the protein CATSRDWETSGEQYF.

V usage is TRBV20-1 and J usage is TRBJ2-3; possible D gene TRBD2, 5 bases. The CDR3 is 13 residues long. Trimming cost V 3 bases and J 0 bases, with 7 bases left between them. In germline, CDR1 is DFQATT, CDR2 SNEGSKA (reference sequence). The CDR3 loop is CSASERSTDTQYF. The CDR3 DNA is TGCAGTGCTAGCGAGCGGAGCACAGATACGCAGTATTTT.

This clonotype turned up a few times. J is TRBJ2-7 and V is TRBV6-5, with a weak D call TRBD1 (6 bases). Trimming shortened V by 4 bases and J by 3 bases, and 19 bases separated the two germline ends. This CDR3 comprises 16 residues. The germline gives CDR1 MNHEY, CDR2 SVGAGI. CDR3 amino acids: CASSFSITQGSYEQYV. For the CDR3, the DNA is TGTGCCAGCAGTTTTTCCATCACTCAGGGGAGCTACGAGCAGTACGTC.

This clonotype came up a few times. This sequence joins TRBV25-1 and TRBJ1-1, with D hard to call. The CDR3 is 13 amino acids. Trimming removed 1 base from V and 8 bases from J, with 11 bases in between. Germline CDR1 is MGHDK and CDR2 is SYGVNS. The CDR3 here is CASSELGFGEAFF. CDR3 bases: TGTGCCAGCAGTGAATTGGGCTTCGGAGAAGCTTTCTTT.

The rearrangement links TRBV3-1 to TRBJ2-5; D might be TRBD2 (6 bases). This CDR3 is built from 14 residues. The germline V and J ends were trimmed by 6 bases and 3 bases, with 14 bases remaining between them. Per germline, CDR1 LGHDT and CDR2 YNNKEL (reference sequence). CDR3 region: CASRPGTLKETQYF. In nucleotides, the CDR3 is TGTGCCAGCAGGCCCGGGACTTTAAAAGAGACCCAGTACTTC.

This clonotype was detected only a few times. The rearrangement joins TRBV28 to TRBJ2-2; D is possibly TRBD1 or TRBD2 (5 bases each). V gave up 4 bases and J gave up 7 bases, with 13 bases separating them. CDR1 is MDHEN and CDR2 is SYDVKM in the germline V gene. CDR3 length: 14 residues. CDR3 sequence: CASSSRGGYGELFF. The CDR3 bases are TGTGCCAGCAGTTCCCGTGGGGGTTACGGGGAGCTGTTTTTT.

This clonotype turned up a few times. The V gene is TRBV4-1, the J gene TRBJ1-4; the match to TRBD1 covers 7 bases. The CDR3 is made up of 15 amino acids. V dropped 4 bases and J dropped 4; count of bases not matched to a gene: 6. CDR1 is MGHRA and CDR2 is YSYEKL in the germline V gene. The CDR3 DNA is TGCGCCAGCAGCCGCTCCGGGACAGTTAATGAAAAACTGTTTTTT. Amino acids: CASSRSGTVNEKLFF.

The rearrangement uses TRBV12-3 or TRBV12-4 and TRBJ1-1; D uncertain. Trimming left V 8 bases short and J 11 bases short, with 18 bases between. The CDR3 runs to 12 residues. CDR3: CASGETPRWAFF. The CDR3 region has the DNA TGTGCCAGCGGAGAAACACCCCGGTGGGCTTTCTTT.

This clonotype has more than one count but fewer than ten. The chain uses TRBV28 and TRBJ2-7; no reliable D call. Trimming shortened V by 3 bases and J by 1 base, and 7 bases separated the two germline ends. The germline CDR1 and CDR2 sequences are MDHEN and SYDVKM. CDR3 length: 13 residues. CDR3 sequence: CASSLFSSYEQYF. CDR3 bases: TGTGCCAGCAGTTTGTTTTCTTCCTACGAGCAGTACTTC.

The V gene is TRBV5-1, the J gene TRBJ2-5, with D tentatively TRBD1 (5 bases). This CDR3 region has 16 residues. V was shortened by 0 bases and J by 2 bases, with 14 bases between the two germline ends. Germline CDR1 and CDR2: SGHRS and YFSETQ. The CDR3 DNA is TGCGCCAGCAGCTTGGGCCTGGCCAGGGATCAAGAGACCCAGTACTTC. Translation: CASSLGLARDQETQYF.

This clonotype was counted only a few times. This sequence joins TRBV20-1 and TRBJ2-1; the D call may be TRBD1 or TRBD2 (7 bases each). Germline assignment: CDR1 DFQATT and CDR2 SNEGSKA (reference sequence). This CDR3 has 14 amino acids. Trimming shortened V by 4 bases and J by 2 bases, and 12 bases separated the two germline ends. CDR3 protein: CSATQGGTYNEQFF. DNA for the CDR3: TGCAGTGCTACGCAGGGGGGGACCTACAATGAGCAGTTCTTC.

This chain connects TRBV10-1 to TRBJ2-1; D possibly corresponds to TRBD2 (6 bases). V dropped 0 bases and J dropped 7 bases, with 10 bases sitting between them. CDR3 length: 14 amino acids. Germline lookup yields CDR1 WNHNN and CDR2 SYGVQD (reference sequence). In nucleotides, the CDR3 is TGCGCCAGCAGTGAGTCGGGAGGAGGGAATGAGCAGTTCTTC. Its translation is CASSESGGGNEQFF.

This clonotype was detected only a few times. V usage is TRBV7-9 and J usage is TRBJ1-2; D is unclear. The CDR3 consists of 15 residues. The V end was cut by 5 bases, the J end by 2 bases, with 15 bases between. Germline V gene lookup returns CDR1 SEHNR and CDR2 FQNEAQ (reference sequence). CDR3 nucleotides: TGTGCCAGCAGCCCTCCTGTGACCGACAACTATGGCTACACCTTC. Residues: CASSPPVTDNYGYTF.

This clonotype was detected ten times or more. The chain uses TRBV4-2 and TRBJ1-1, with 11 bases that match TRBD1. Germline CDR1 and CDR2: LGHNA and YNFKEQ. The CDR3 sequence is 15 residues long. V was clipped by 3 bases and J by 5 bases; unmatched bases: 5. The CDR3, as DNA: TGTGCCAGCAGCCACGAGGGACAGGGGGTAACTGAAGCTTTCTTT. It encodes CASSHEGQGVTEAFF.

This rearrangement joins TRBV15 to TRBJ2-7; TRBD1 aligns across 11 bases. Unmatched junction bases numbered 8, after V lost 8 bases and J lost 5 bases. The CDR3 consists of 14 residues. The germline gives CDR1 LNHNV, CDR2 YYDKDF (reference sequence). The CDR3 region is CATRGTGGIHEQYF. The DNA for the CDR3 is TGTGCCACCCGCGGGACAGGGGGAATCCACGAGCAGTACTTC.

This clonotype occurred a few times. The V gene is TRBV5-1, the J gene TRBJ2-3; TRBD1 might be the D (6 bases). The germline CDR1 and CDR2 sequences are SGHRS and YFSETQ. Trimming took 5 bases from V and 0 from J, leaving 13 bases between them. This CDR3 has 15 residues. The CDR3 here is CASSSEGGSTDTQYF. The CDR3 DNA follows: TGCGCCAGCAGTTCGGAAGGGGGAAGCACAGATACGCAGTATTTT.

This clonotype was observed many times. The genes are TRBV7-9 and TRBJ1-1; D remains unclear. The CDR3 has 15 amino acids. The V and J ends lost 1 base and 2 bases respectively, with 11 bases between them. Germline V lookup: CDR1 SEHNR, CDR2 FQNEAQ (reference sequence). The CDR3 is CASSLGGRINTEAFF. CDR3 nucleotide sequence: TGTGCCAGCAGCTTAGGTGGCAGAATCAACACTGAAGCTTTCTTT.

This clonotype has only a few counts. This chain connects TRBV20-1 to TRBJ2-1; the D gene is possibly TRBD2 (6 bases). V was shortened by 0 bases and J by 5 bases, with 8 bases between the two germline ends. CDR1 and CDR2 from the germline V gene are DFQATT and SNEGSKA (reference sequence). The CDR3 loop spans 13 amino acids. CDR3 amino acids: CSARDGSNNEQFF. CDR3 bases: TGCAGTGCTAGAGACGGGAGTAACAATGAGCAGTTCTTC.

J is TRBJ2-2 and V is TRBV14; perhaps D is TRBD1 or TRBD2 (5 bases each). Germline V gives CDR1 SGHDN, CDR2 FVKESK. Deletions cut 0 bases from V and 5 bases from J, with 16 bases between. The CDR3 consists of 17 residues. This chain's CDR3 is CASSQEGTTAWTGELFF. In DNA, the CDR3 is TGTGCCAGCAGCCAAGAAGGGACGACTGCATGGACCGGGGAGCTGTTTTTT.

This clonotype was recorded a few times. The chain employs TRBV6-5 and TRBJ2-1, with 9 nucleotides matching TRBD2. The CDR3 loop spans 15 amino acids. The V gene end was trimmed by 6 bases and the J gene end by 7 bases; junction bases not matched to a gene: 10. Looked up from germline, CDR1 is MNHEY and CDR2 is SVGAGI. DNA for the CDR3: TGTGCCAGCAGCCCCCTGGGGGCGGGAGGGAATGAGCAGTTCTTC. Amino acids: CASSPLGAGGNEQFF.

This clonotype was found many times. CDR3 protein: CASSLVSGNGELFF. The CDR3 DNA follows: TGCGCCAGCAGCTTAGTCAGCGGGAACGGGGAGCTGTTTTTT. The chain links TRBV5-1 to TRBJ2-2, with 7 bases aligning to TRBD2. Germline-derived CDR1 and CDR2 are SGHRS and YFSETQ. The CDR3 has 14 amino acids. V lost 2 bases and J lost 7; bases outside the gene matches: 5.

V is TRBV15 and J is TRBJ2-1, with D uncertain. The CDR3 has 13 residues. Germline V gene lookup returns CDR1 LNHNV and CDR2 YYDKDF (reference sequence). Trimming took 0 bases from V and 10 from J, leaving 10 bases between them. CDR3 DNA sequence: TGTGCCACCAGCAGAGATTTAGGAAGGGAGCAGTTCTTC. It is translated as CATSRDLGREQFF.

This clonotype has a count of ten or more. The CDR3 nucleotides read TGTGCCAGCAGTCCCCTTCGGGCGGGAGGAGGAGAGACCCAGTACTTC. Its translation is CASSPLRAGGGETQYF. The chain combines TRBV12-3 or TRBV12-4 with TRBJ2-5, with 8 nucleotides matching TRBD2. This CDR3 has 16 amino acids. V lost 5 bases, J lost 4 bases, and 12 bases stayed unmatched.

This clonotype was detected a few times. At one of its ends the junction is not consistent with the germline gene, which may arise from a read error. The rearrangement joins TRBV2 to TRBJ1-3; D unclear. This CDR3 has 11 amino acids. Germline V gene lookup returns CDR1 SNHLY and CDR2 FYNNEI. The CDR3 spells CASSLEGALDF. CDR3 nucleotides: TGTGCCAGCAGTCTCGAAGGAGCCCTGGATTTT.

A few counts support this clonotype. The chain couples TRBV11-2 to TRBJ2-7; TRBD2 is a possible D gene (5 bases). The CDR3 is made up of 12 amino acids. Germline values: CDR1 SGHAT, CDR2 FQNNGV. The ends were cut back, 2 bases at V and 9 bases at J, with 11 bases in the middle. CDR3 residues: CASSLSLGGQYF. The CDR3, as DNA: TGTGCCAGCAGCTTATCCTTAGGAGGGCAGTACTTC.

The chain has TRBV20-1 and TRBJ2-1, with D maybe TRBD2 (5 bases). V was trimmed by 3 bases and J by 2 bases, leaving 11 bases between them. This CDR3 spans 14 amino acids. Germline CDR1 reads DFQATT; CDR2 reads SNEGSKA (reference sequence). The CDR3 reads CSASVRVTYNEQFF. The CDR3, as DNA: TGCAGTGCTAGTGTGAGGGTGACCTACAATGAGCAGTTCTTC.